Below are 4 T cell receptor beta chains sequenced from a single sample in a study of blood T cell repertoires in COVID-19. The assay was immunoSEQ multiplex PCR, and TCRdb's table has in-frame clones only and misses some. The sample contains 140,000 to 150,000 clones, 84% of which appear only once. The sample comprised peripheral blood. These receptors were taken from a human donor in a cohort sampled during active COVID-19.

The rearrangement uses TRBV4-3 and TRBJ1-1, with D uncertain. CDR1 is LGHNA and CDR2 is YSLEER in the germline V gene. The germline V and J ends were trimmed by 1 base and 0 bases, with 9 bases remaining between them. CDR3 length equals 15 residues. CDR3: CASSQGLRVNTEAFF. In DNA, the CDR3 is TGCGCCAGCAGCCAAGGCCTGAGGGTGAACACTGAAGCTTTCTTT.

The chain couples TRBV11-2 to TRBJ2-7; 8 nucleotides match TRBD1. The V segment lost 5 bases and the J segment 3 bases; nucleotides outside the gene matches: 12. Germline values: CDR1 SGHAT, CDR2 FQNNGV. The CDR3 totals 16 residues. Here the CDR3 reads CASSPHWPGTGYEQYF. The CDR3 DNA is TGTGCCAGCAGCCCCCACTGGCCCGGGACAGGCTACGAGCAGTACTTC. Looking up the rest from reference TRBV11-2 and TRBJ2-7 gives the full variable domain: EAGVAQSPRYKIIEKRQSVAFWCNPISGHATLYWYQQILGQGPKLLIQFQNNGVVDDSQLPKDRFSAERLKGVDSTLKIQPAKLEDSAVYLCASSPHWPGTGYEQYFGPGTRLTVT.

V gene TRBV19 combines with J gene TRBJ2-4; 7 bases align to TRBD2. The germline V gene has CDR1 LNHDA and CDR2 SQIVND (reference sequence). There are 16 residues in the CDR3. With V trimmed by 3 bases and J by 1 base, 6 bases remained unmatched. CDR3 sequence (DNA): TGTGCCAGTAGTATCCGATTGGGGGGGGCCAAAAACATTCAGTACTTC. Protein product: CASSIRLGGAKNIQYF.

V and J are TRBV15 and TRBJ2-1, with 9 bases matching TRBD2. Germline CDR1 reads LNHNV; CDR2 reads YYDKDF (reference sequence). The CDR3 has 16 amino acids. The junction had 0 bases not matched to a gene; V was cut back by 0 bases and J by 0 bases. CDR3 nucleotide sequence: TGTGCCACCAGCAGAGAAGCGGGAGGCTCCTACAATGAGCAGTTCTTC. Translating gives CATSREAGGSYNEQFF.